The TCR beta chain under discussion was sequenced for a study of glioma-infiltrating T cells (dated by TCRdb to about 2016). About the full investigation: Sequencing of TCR alpha- and beta-chain repertoires was performed on glioma tissue, on non-neoplastic brain tissue, and on matched peripheral blood mononuclear cells. Each tissue-infiltrating repertoire was compared with the same patient's peripheral blood repertoire to measure divergence between tissue and blood T-cell populations. Three low-grade glioma patients, about 8 primary glioblastoma patients, and three non-glioma patients who contributed non-neoplastic brain tissue made up the paired cohort.

Findings and caveats that apply to the study as a whole: VJ-independent divergence between tissue and blood was lower than expected in non-neoplastic patients but higher than expected in all gliomas, particularly low-grade gliomas. Group comparisons were based on small numbers of patients: three non-neoplastic, three low-grade glioma and about eight glioblastoma patients. Very few CDR3 sequences were found to be shared between tissue and blood, and this scarcity was attributed to high CDR3 diversity and limited sampling.

The iRepertoire nested amplicon-rescue multiplex PCR (arm-PCR) platform was used to amplify TCR alpha and beta CDR3 regions from RNA. One-step reverse transcription and amplification used roughly 100-400 ng of tissue mRNA or PBMC total RNA as input. After bead purification, a secondary multiplex PCR added Illumina adapters, and libraries were gel-purified between 200 and 400 bp. Internal 6-nucleotide barcodes were carried by the libraries and were used for demultiplexing. The libraries were sequenced on an Illumina MiSeq using 2x220 or 2x250 nucleotide paired-end reads. In the authors' own workflow: FLASH 1.2.11 was used to merge paired reads, and BWA-MEM then aligned the reads to the GRCh37 human genome before TRA and TRB reads were extracted. For V and J assignment, an IMGT-derived reference of cassette sequences and CDR3 motifs that included pseudogenes was used. Reads were translated in three frames, and productive CDR3s were defined as those with a C...FGXG motif and no stop codons. A clonotype was defined as a unique combination of a V-J cassette pair and a CDR3 amino acid sequence. Reads were filtered by Hamming distance, thresholded by each sample's sequence error rate in mapped regions. The public reads were reanalyzed by TCRdb: fastp trimming at Q25, MiXCR alignment, in-frame beta chains only. Every entry covers one CDR3 protein and lists the most common genes and DNA from its rows. V and J calls and clone size were set by TCRdb, not the authors. In this sample the table shows 44,000 or so distinct CDR3 sequences, approximately 20% of which occur a single time. 6% to 7% of the sample comes from the top ten.

In its sample, this clonotype was seen many times. What this receptor recognizes is not known. One base away there is no much larger clone; base qualities are not given. V and J lose 6 bases and 2 bases, and a span of 19 bases separates them. For CDR1 and CDR2, the germline V gene lists MDHEN and SYDVKM. The CDR3, cysteine through phenylalanine, is 16 amino acids long. Only CDR3 DNA is held: 48 bases, read in frame from base 1. The V gene is TRBV28 and the J gene is TRBJ1-2; D gene: possibly TRBD1, on 5 matching bases. The source material was glioma tissue, nonneoplastic brain tissue, or PBMCs (not recorded which). This TCR was recovered from a human donor with low-grade glioma or glioblastoma, undergoing nonglioma brain surgery, or in good health (not recorded which). CDR3 loop: CASSPLAGRINYGYTF. The sequenced DNA: TGTGCCAGCAGCCCCCTTGCGGGACGGATCAACTATGGCTACACCTTC.